The next 18 T cell receptor beta chains were all read from a single sample in a study of T cells after posttransplantation cyclophosphamide. Some clones are missing from TCRdb's copy, which holds only in-frame ones; the method was immunoSEQ multiplex PCR. The repertoire has around 66,000 clones, roughly 95% of them found once; the top ten carry roughly 2.9%. Material for sequencing was PBMCs. Receptor source: a woman aged 25 to 45 in good health and a related stem cell transplant donor.

The genes are TRBV7-2 and TRBJ1-2; TRBD1 might be the D (6 bases). V was clipped by 5 bases and J by 1 base, with 11 bases between them. Germline CDR1 reads SGHTA; CDR2 reads FQGNSA. The CDR3 is made up of 14 amino acids. The chain's CDR3 is CASSPQGVNYGYTF. CDR3 DNA sequence: TGTGCCAGCAGCCCACAGGGTGTTAACTATGGCTACACCTTC.

The CDR3 DNA is TGTGCCACCAGCAGAGATCGCACAGGGGACTATGGCTACACCTTC. It yields the protein CATSRDRTGDYGYTF. The gene calls are TRBV15 and TRBJ1-2; 7 bases fit TRBD1. The length of the CDR3 is 15 residues. Germline V gene lookup returns CDR1 LNHNV and CDR2 YYDKDF (reference sequence). V shed 0 bases, J shed 3 bases, and the junction held 4 bases outside the gene matches.

The V and J genes are TRBV29-1 and TRBJ2-2; no firm D call. Germline V gene sequence: CDR1 SQVTM, CDR2 ANQGSEA. The CDR3 has 13 residues. V gave up 7 bases and J gave up 4 bases, with 13 bases separating them. CDR3 in amino acids: CSGVDRSTGELFF. As DNA, the CDR3 is TGCAGCGGGGTTGACCGATCCACCGGGGAGCTGTTTTTT.

This clone showed up just once. This chain connects TRBV7-2 to TRBJ1-1; D gene unclear. Looked up from germline, CDR1 is SGHTA and CDR2 is FQGNSA. Deletions cut 4 bases from V and 4 bases from J, with 10 bases between. This CDR3 has 13 amino acids. The CDR3 nucleotides are TGTGCCAGCAGCTCCACACCGTTCACTGAAGCTTTCTTT. It codes for CASSSTPFTEAFF. Complete variable domain (other parts from reference TRBV7-2 and TRBJ1-1): GAGVSQSPSNKVTEKGKDVELRCDPISGHTALYWYRQSLGQGLEFLIYFQGNSAPDKSGLPSDRFSAERTGGSVSTLTIQRTQQEDSAVYLCASSSTPFTEAFFGQGTRLTVV.

In this sample, this clone turned up once. The chain has TRBV4-1 and TRBJ2-1, with 12 bases aligning to TRBD2. This CDR3 has 17 amino acids. Germline CDR1 MGHRA, CDR2 YSYEKL. With V trimmed by 1 base and J by 7 bases, 8 bases remained unmatched. The CDR3 region has the DNA TGCGCCAGCAGCCAAGGGGGGGGACTAGCGGGTAATAATGAGCAGTTCTTC. Amino acids: CASSQGGGLAGNNEQFF.

The V and J genes are TRBV25-1 and TRBJ1-2; D is ambiguous. V lost 9 bases and J lost 0, with 8 bases in between. CDR3 length equals 12 residues. The germline V gene encodes CDR1 MGHDK and CDR2 SYGVNS. In DNA, the CDR3 is TGTGCCAGGGGGATGGCTAACTATGGCTACACCTTC. Its protein product is CARGMANYGYTF.

This chain's CDR3 is CAWSARTRSEQYF. In DNA, the CDR3 is TGTGCCTGGAGTGCAAGGACTAGATCCGAGCAGTACTTC. The chain uses TRBV30 and TRBJ2-7, with 7 bases aligning to TRBD2. The germline gives CDR1 GTSNPN, CDR2 SVGIG (reference sequence). This CDR3 is built from 13 residues. V was clipped by 1 base and J by 6 bases; unmatched bases: 6. Combining the CDR3 with reference TRBV30 and TRBJ2-7 gives the whole variable domain SQTIHQWPATLVQPVGSPLSLECTVEGTSNPNLYWYRQAAGRGLQLLFYSVGIGQISSEVPQNLSASRPQDRQFILSSKKLLLSDSGFYLCAWSARTRSEQYFGPGTRLTVT.

The gene calls are TRBV6-5 and TRBJ1-1, with a weak D call TRBD1 (6 bases). V was cut by 8 bases and J by 0 bases, with 13 bases left in between. CDR1 and CDR2 from the germline V gene are MNHEY and SVGAGI. The CDR3 runs 14 residues. CDR3 sequence: CASSSGGLNTEAFF. CDR3 nucleotides: TGTGCCAGCTCATCGGGGGGCTTGAACACTGAAGCTTTCTTT.

J is TRBJ2-3 and V is TRBV7-2; 16 nucleotides agree with TRBD2. The trim removed 6 bases at V and 3 bases at J, leaving 6 bases unmatched. The CDR3 has 17 residues. CDR1 and CDR2 from the germline V gene are SGHTA and FQGNSA. DNA for the CDR3: TGTGCCAGCAGGTCCGGGACTAGCGGGGGGGCAACAGATACGCAGTATTTT. Its protein product is CASRSGTSGGATDTQYF.

The V gene is TRBV6-1, the J gene TRBJ1-5, with 8 bases fitting TRBD1. V lost 7 bases, J lost 7 bases, and 9 bases stayed unmatched. Germline V gene data show CDR1 as MNHNS and CDR2 as SASEGT. The CDR3 runs to 14 residues. The CDR3 loop reads CASKEGQVDQPQHF. CDR3 DNA: TGTGCCAGCAAGGAGGGACAGGTTGACCAGCCCCAGCATTTT.

J is TRBJ1-6 and V is TRBV27, with 8 bases that match TRBD1. Per the germline V gene, CDR1 is MNHEY and CDR2 is SMNVEV (reference sequence). This CDR3 has 15 residues. Trimming took 6 bases from V and 3 from J; bases not matched to a gene: 4. The CDR3 DNA is TGTGCCAGCAGAGGGACAGGTATCTATAATTCACCCCTCCACTTT. Its protein is CASRGTGIYNSPLHF.

The chain employs TRBV4-3 and TRBJ2-1, with D unresolved. The CDR3 has 15 amino acids. Trimming stripped 0 bases from V and 5 bases from J, with 11 bases between. CDR1 and CDR2 (germline): LGHNA, YSLEER. Here the CDR3 DNA reads TGCGCCAGCAGCCAAGAAGAAAGGTCCGACAATGAGCAGTTCTTC. It is translated as CASSQEERSDNEQFF.

The rearrangement links TRBV19 to TRBJ2-7, with 8 nucleotides matching TRBD2. The CDR3 consists of 15 residues. J lost 2 bases, V lost 6 bases, and 9 bases had no gene match. Germline values: CDR1 LNHDA, CDR2 SQIVND (reference sequence). In nucleotides, the CDR3 is TGTGCCAGTAGCGAGACTAGCGTAGGTACCTACGAGCAGTACTTC. This encodes CASSETSVGTYEQYF.

This clone was seen only once. The rearrangement uses TRBV7-2 and TRBJ2-7; D uncertain. The germline V gene encodes CDR1 SGHTA and CDR2 FQGNSA. This CDR3 is 13 amino acids long. Deletions cut 5 bases from V and 3 bases from J, with 11 bases between. Written as DNA, the CDR3 is TGTGCCAGCAGCCAGCTGGCCGGCTACGAGCAGTACTTC. Translated, it gives CASSQLAGYEQYF.

This clone was seen once. This rearrangement joins TRBV21-1 to TRBJ1-6. TRBV21-1 is reported as a pseudogene. This CDR3 region has 13 residues. DNA for the CDR3: TGTGCCAGCAGCAAATGGGTGGATTCACCCCTCCACTTT. This sequence encodes CASSKWVDSPLHF.

V usage is TRBV5-1 and J usage is TRBJ2-2; tentative D call: TRBD2 (5 bases). V lost 1 base and J lost 4, with 14 bases in between. From germline, CDR1 is SGHRS and CDR2 YFSETQ. The CDR3 is made up of 16 amino acids. CDR3 loop: CASSLKSGSGTGELFF. The CDR3 nucleotides are TGCGCCAGCAGCTTGAAGTCGGGGTCGGGCACCGGGGAGCTGTTTTTT. The full variable domain, in which reference TRBV5-1 and TRBJ2-2 provide the parts outside the CDR3, is KAGVTQTPRYLIKTRGQQVTLSCSPISGHRSVSWYQQTPGQGLQFLFEYFSETQRNKGNFPGRFSGRQFSNSRSEMNVSTLELGDSALYLCASSLKSGSGTGELFFGEGSRLTVL.

This sequence joins TRBV29-1 and TRBJ2-6, with no clear D. Trimming took 7 bases from V and 0 from J, leaving 10 bases between them. The CDR3 is 14 residues long. CDR1 and CDR2 from the germline V gene are SQVTM and ANQGSEA. The CDR3 loop reads CSAILGSGANVLTF. CDR3 nucleotide sequence: TGCAGCGCCATCCTCGGCTCTGGGGCCAACGTCCTGACTTTC. Supplemented by reference TRBV29-1 and TRBJ2-6, the full variable domain reads SAVISQKPSRDICQRGTSLTIQCQVDSQVTMMFWYRQQPGQSLTLIATANQGSEATYESGFVIDKFPISRPNLTFSTLTVSNMSPEDSSIYLCSAILGSGANVLTFGAGSRLTVL.

The rearrangement links TRBV9 to TRBJ2-1; D is possibly TRBD2 (6 bases). The CDR3 is made up of 15 amino acids. Germline loops: CDR1 SGDLS, CDR2 YYNGEE. Trimming left V 4 bases short and J 0 bases short, with 11 bases between. CDR3 sequence (DNA): TGTGCCAGCAGCTCAGACGGGAGCTCCTACAATGAGCAGTTCTTC. As protein: CASSSDGSSYNEQFF.